This T cell receptor beta chain is from a study of blood T cell repertoires in COVID-19 (dated by TCRdb to the early 2020s). Looking at the study overall: Samples from collaborators originated in the United States, Italy and Spain and spanned both the acute and convalescent phases of COVID-19. The prospective study material was composed of cDNA or gDNA derived from T cells, B-cell-depleted T cells, or PBMCs. Where HLA class I and class II types were available, the types were taken from metadata supplied by the sample provider, not from assay-based typing. The samples were drawn from the first 160 participants of the ongoing ImmuneRACE study and from over a thousand subjects provided by 6 global collaborators. The sample metadata nearly always contained a de-identified subject ID, COVID-19 status, age in years and sex. The dataset comprised deeply sampled blood TCRbeta repertoires from subjects exposed to, actively infected with, or recovered from COVID-19. The repertoires were made available in a free public database intended to serve as a resource for research on the immune response to SARS-CoV-2.

Participants in the prospective study were enrolled through a virtual design, were aged roughly 18 to 100 years, and lived in 20 to 30 United States geographic areas. Cohort assignment in the prospective study relied on participant-reported clinical history from a screening survey and a study questionnaire. In the prospective study, whole blood, serum and a nasopharyngeal or oropharyngeal swab were collected from each participant by mobile phlebotomists. Over a roughly 2-month period, participants in the prospective study had the option of providing additional blood draws and questionnaires. Prospective study blood samples were shipped either frozen or at room temperature before DNA extraction. The immunoSEQ Assay, a bias-controlled multiplex PCR, was used to amplify TCRbeta CDR3 regions from genomic DNA. Regarding the original processing steps: Nucleated cell counts per sample were estimated from amplification of reference gene primers within the assay. To quantify the absolute abundance of each unique TCRbeta CDR3 rearrangement, sequence reads were collapsed and filtered. For each sample, productive Simpson clonality was calculated by taking the square root of Simpson's diversity index across productive rearrangements. TCRdb's version of the immuneACCESS table is confined to in-frame rearrangements and falls short of the full clone set. An unresolved V gene accounts for under half of the shortfall where checked; the remainder is of unknown origin. The V and J calls and clone size are taken from that table; D and trimming were inferred from the DNA. Across this sample there are over 200,000 clones, with about 91% seen only once. 2% to 2.5% of the sample is held by the ten biggest clonotypes.

On the study overall, not on this receptor specifically: The quantity of clinical and demographic metadata differed by source and by participant and was supplied without curation.

This clone was seen a single time. It has no known antigen specificity. Nothing much larger sits one base from this clone, and base qualities are not available. Sequences SGHRS (CDR1) and YFSETQ (CDR2) are obtained from the germline V gene. Its CDR3 holds 12 amino acids, cysteine through phenylalanine. Left in the record is the CDR3 DNA by itself, 36 bases read in frame from the first base. A distance of 6 bases separates the germline ends of V and J, which lose 0 bases and 5 bases respectively. In this chain, TRBV5-1 is recombined with TRBJ2-7, with no reliable assignment of the D segment. The TCR sequence derives from a woman aged 40 to 50 with acute COVID-19. The specimen was PBMCs or T cells enriched from blood (not recorded which). This receptor has the CDR3 CASSLATHEQYF. The DNA sequence is TGCGCCAGCAGCTTGGCTACCCACGAGCAGTACTTC.